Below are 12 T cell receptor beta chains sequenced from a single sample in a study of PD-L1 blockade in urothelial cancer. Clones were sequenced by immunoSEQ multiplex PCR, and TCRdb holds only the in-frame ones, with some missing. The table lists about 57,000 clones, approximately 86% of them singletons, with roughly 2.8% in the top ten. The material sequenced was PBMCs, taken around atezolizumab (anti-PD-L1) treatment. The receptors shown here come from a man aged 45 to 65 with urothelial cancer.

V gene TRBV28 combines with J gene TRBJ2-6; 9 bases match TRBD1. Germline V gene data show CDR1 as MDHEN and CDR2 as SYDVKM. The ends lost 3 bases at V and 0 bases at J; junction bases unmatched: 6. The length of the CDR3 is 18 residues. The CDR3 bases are TGTGCCAGCAGTTTGTTTGGGACAGGGAGCTCTGGGGCCAACGTCCTGACTTTC. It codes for CASSLFGTGSSGANVLTF.

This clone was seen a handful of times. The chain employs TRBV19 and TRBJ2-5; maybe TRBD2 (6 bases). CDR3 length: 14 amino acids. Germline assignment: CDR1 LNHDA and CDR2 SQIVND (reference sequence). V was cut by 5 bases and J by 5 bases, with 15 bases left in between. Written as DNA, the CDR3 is TGTGCCAGTAGTGGCGGCGGGGCTCGGGAGACCCAGTACTTC. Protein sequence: CASSGGGARETQYF.

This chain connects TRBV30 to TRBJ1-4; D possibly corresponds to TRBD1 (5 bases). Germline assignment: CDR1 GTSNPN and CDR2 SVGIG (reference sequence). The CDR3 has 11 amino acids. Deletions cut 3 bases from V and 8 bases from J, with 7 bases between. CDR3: CAWRKGEKLFF. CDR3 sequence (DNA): TGTGCCTGGAGAAAGGGGGAAAAACTGTTTTTT. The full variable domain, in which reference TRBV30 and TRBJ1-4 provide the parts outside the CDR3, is SQTIHQWPATLVQPVGSPLSLECTVEGTSNPNLYWYRQAAGRGLQLLFYSVGIGQISSEVPQNLSASRPQDRQFILSSKKLLLSDSGFYLCAWRKGEKLFFGSGTQLSVL.

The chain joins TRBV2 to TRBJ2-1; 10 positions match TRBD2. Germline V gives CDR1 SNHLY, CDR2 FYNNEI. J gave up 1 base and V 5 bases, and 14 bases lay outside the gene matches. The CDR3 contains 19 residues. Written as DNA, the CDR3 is TGTGCCAGCAGTCCTGAGGTAGCGGGAGGATTCGGATCCTACAATGAGCAGTTCTTC. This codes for CASSPEVAGGFGSYNEQFF.

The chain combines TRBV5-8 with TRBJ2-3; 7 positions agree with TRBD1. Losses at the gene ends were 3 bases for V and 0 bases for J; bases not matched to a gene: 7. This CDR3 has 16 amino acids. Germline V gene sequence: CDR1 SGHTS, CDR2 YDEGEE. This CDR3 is CASSSRTGASTDTQYF. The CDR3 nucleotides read TGTGCCAGCAGCTCCCGGACAGGTGCTAGCACAGATACGCAGTATTTT.

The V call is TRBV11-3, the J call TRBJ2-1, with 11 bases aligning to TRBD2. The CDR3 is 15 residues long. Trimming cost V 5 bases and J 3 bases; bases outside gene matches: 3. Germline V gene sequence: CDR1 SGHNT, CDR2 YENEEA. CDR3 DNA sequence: TGTGCCAGCAGCCCTGGACTAGCGGGCTACAATGAGCAGTTCTTC. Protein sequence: CASSPGLAGYNEQFF. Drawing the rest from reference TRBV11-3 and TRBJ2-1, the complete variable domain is EAGVVQSPRYKIIEKKQPVAFWCNPISGHNTLYWYLQNLGQGPELLIRYENEEAVDDSQLPKDRFSAERLKGVDSTLKIQPAELGDSAVYLCASSPGLAGYNEQFFGPGTRLTVL.

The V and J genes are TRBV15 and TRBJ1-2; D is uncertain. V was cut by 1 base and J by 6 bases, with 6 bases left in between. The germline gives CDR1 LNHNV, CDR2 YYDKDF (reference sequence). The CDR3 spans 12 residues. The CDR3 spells CATSRVRDGYTF. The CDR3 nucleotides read TGTGCCACCAGCAGAGTACGCGATGGCTACACCTTC.

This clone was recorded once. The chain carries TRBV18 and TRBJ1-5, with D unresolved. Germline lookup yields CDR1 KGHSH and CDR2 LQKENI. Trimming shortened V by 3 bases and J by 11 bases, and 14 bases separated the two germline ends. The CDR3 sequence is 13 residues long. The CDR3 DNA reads TGTGCCAGCTCACCCCCGGCCTCCGGGGCCCAGCATTTT. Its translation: CASSPPASGAQHF.

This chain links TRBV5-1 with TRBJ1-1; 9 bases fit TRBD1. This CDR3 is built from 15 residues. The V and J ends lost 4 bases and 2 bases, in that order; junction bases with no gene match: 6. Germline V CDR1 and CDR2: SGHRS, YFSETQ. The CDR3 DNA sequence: TGCGCCAGCAGCCTCGGGACAGGGTCCAACACTGAAGCTTTCTTT. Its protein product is CASSLGTGSNTEAFF. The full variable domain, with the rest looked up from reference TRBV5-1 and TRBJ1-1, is KAGVTQTPRYLIKTRGQQVTLSCSPISGHRSVSWYQQTPGQGLQFLFEYFSETQRNKGNFPGRFSGRQFSNSRSEMNVSTLELGDSALYLCASSLGTGSNTEAFFGQGTRLTVV.

CDR3 bases: TGCGCCAGCAGCCAAGATCTCCCGCTGCAGTCAACTGAAGCTTTCTTT. Amino acids: CASSQDLPLQSTEAFF. The chain links TRBV4-1 to TRBJ1-1; D call uncertain. The V gene lost 0 bases and the J gene lost 5 bases, with 16 bases spanning the gap. Germline V gene lookup returns CDR1 MGHRA and CDR2 YSYEKL. The CDR3 runs to 16 residues.

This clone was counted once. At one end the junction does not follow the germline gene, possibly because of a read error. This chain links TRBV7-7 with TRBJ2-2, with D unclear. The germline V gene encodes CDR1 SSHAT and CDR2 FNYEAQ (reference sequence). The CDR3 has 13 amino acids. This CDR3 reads CASSSLSSGELFF. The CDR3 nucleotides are TGTGCTAGCAGCTCCCTTAGCAGCGGGGAGCTGTTTTTT.

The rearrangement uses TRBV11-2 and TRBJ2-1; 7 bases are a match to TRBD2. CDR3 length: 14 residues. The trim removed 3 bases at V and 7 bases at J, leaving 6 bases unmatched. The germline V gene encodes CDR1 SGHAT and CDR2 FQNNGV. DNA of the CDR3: TGTGCCAGCAGCTTTGGCGGGAGAGTAAATGAGCAGTTCTTC. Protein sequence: CASSFGGRVNEQFF.